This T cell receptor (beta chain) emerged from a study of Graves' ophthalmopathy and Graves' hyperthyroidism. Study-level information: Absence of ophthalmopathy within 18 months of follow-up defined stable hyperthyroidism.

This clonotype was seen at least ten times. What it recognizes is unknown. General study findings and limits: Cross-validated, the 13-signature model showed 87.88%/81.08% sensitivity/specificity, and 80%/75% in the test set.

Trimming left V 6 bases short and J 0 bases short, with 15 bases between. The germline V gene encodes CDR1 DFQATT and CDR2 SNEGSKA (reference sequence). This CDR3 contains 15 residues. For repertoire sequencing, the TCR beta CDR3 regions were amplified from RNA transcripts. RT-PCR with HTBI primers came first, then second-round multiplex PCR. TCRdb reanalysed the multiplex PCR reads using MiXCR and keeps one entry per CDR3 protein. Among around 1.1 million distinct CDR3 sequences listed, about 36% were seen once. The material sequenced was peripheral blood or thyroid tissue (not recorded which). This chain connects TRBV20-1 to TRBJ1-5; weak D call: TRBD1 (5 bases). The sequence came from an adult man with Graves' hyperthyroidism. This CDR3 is CSASGLGLSNQPQHF. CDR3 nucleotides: TGCAGTGCCTCTGGGTTGGGGCTTAGCAATCAGCCCCAGCATTTT.